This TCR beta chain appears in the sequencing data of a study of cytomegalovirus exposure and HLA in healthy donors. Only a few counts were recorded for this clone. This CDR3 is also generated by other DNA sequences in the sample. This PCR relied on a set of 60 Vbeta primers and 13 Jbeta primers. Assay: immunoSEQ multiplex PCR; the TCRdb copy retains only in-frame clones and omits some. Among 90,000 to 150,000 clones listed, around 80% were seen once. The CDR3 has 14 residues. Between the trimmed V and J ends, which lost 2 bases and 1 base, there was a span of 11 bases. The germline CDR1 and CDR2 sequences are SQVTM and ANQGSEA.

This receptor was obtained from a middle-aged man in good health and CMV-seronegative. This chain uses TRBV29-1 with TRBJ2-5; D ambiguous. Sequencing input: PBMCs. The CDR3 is CSVERLGVQETQYF. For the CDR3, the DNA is TGCAGCGTTGAAAGGCTAGGAGTCCAAGAGACCCAGTACTTC.